One sample yielded the 15 T cell receptor beta chains listed below, sequenced in a study of blood T cells in healthy people across ages. A second PCR of 7 to 11 cycles used a sample-barcoded 5' primer and a J-beta primer mix. Via MiXCR, TCRdb re-called the 5' RACE reads, giving one row per CDR3 protein. The sample has 1.5 million to 2 million distinct CDR3 sequences; around 50% are singletons. Sequencing input: blood. The receptors were sampled from a middle-aged woman in good health.

This clonotype turned up a few times. This chain uses TRBV5-1 with TRBJ1-5; D unresolved. Looked up from germline, CDR1 is SGHRS and CDR2 is YFSETQ. CDR3 length: 15 residues. With 1 base removed from V and 0 bases from J, the gap between germline ends came to 8 bases. CDR3 sequence reads: CASSLQPDSNQPQHF. CDR3 nucleotides: TGCGCCAGCAGCTTGCAGCCGGATAGCAATCAGCCCCAGCATTTT.

The rearrangement joins TRBV9 to TRBJ2-6; D is uncertain. Trimming shortened V by 4 bases and J by 1 base, and 6 bases separated the two germline ends. The CDR3 is made up of 14 amino acids. Germline V lookup: CDR1 SGDLS, CDR2 YYNGEE. This chain's CDR3 is CASSPMSGANVLTF. CDR3 in DNA: TGTGCCAGCAGCCCGATGTCTGGGGCCAACGTCCTGACTTTC.

This clonotype was seen only once. The chain recombines TRBV10-3 with TRBJ2-3; 10 nucleotides line up with TRBD1. CDR1 ENHRY and CDR2 SYGVKD come from the germline V gene. V dropped 6 bases and J dropped 6; count of bases not matched to a gene: 6. The CDR3 is made up of 14 amino acids. The CDR3 region is CAIRGQGTSDTQYF. DNA for the CDR3: TGTGCCATCAGGGGACAGGGGACATCGGATACGCAGTATTTT.

The V gene is TRBV20-1, the J gene TRBJ2-4, with unresolved D. Germline values: CDR1 DFQATT, CDR2 SNEGSKA (reference sequence). Deletions cut 7 bases from V and 0 bases from J, with 10 bases between. The CDR3 length is 13 residues. The CDR3 is CSVFLGAKNIQYF. As DNA, the CDR3 is TGCAGTGTATTCCTTGGAGCCAAAAACATTCAGTACTTC.

The CDR3 region has the DNA TGTGCCAGCTGGAGGGCTAGCGAGGGGGACGAGCAGTACTTC. Its protein is CASWRASEGDEQYF. This chain joins TRBV6-5 and TRBJ2-7; D is tentatively TRBD1 or TRBD2 (6 bases each). Trimming stripped 8 bases from V and 5 bases from J, with 19 bases between. The CDR3 runs 14 residues. Looked up from germline, CDR1 is MNHEY and CDR2 is SVGAGI.

This clonotype was observed a few times. The chain joins TRBV20-1 to TRBJ1-2; 9 nucleotides agree with TRBD1. The V and J ends lost 5 bases and 4 bases, in that order; junction bases with no gene match: 8. Germline lookup yields CDR1 DFQATT and CDR2 SNEGSKA (reference sequence). The CDR3 is 14 residues long. CDR3 nucleotides: TGCAGTGCTCTCGGACAGGGGCTGTCCTATGGCTACACCTTC. As protein: CSALGQGLSYGYTF.

The chain links TRBV28 to TRBJ2-2; D is possibly TRBD2 (6 bases). Deletions cut 2 bases from V and 4 bases from J, with 11 bases between. The CDR3 is 15 amino acids. Per the germline V gene, CDR1 is MDHEN and CDR2 is SYDVKM. CDR3 coding DNA: TGTGCCAGCAGTTTAGGGGGGTATAGCACCGGGGAGCTGTTTTTT. This sequence encodes CASSLGGYSTGELFF.

This clonotype was detected only a few times. V and J are TRBV24-1 and TRBJ1-2; D ambiguous. From germline, CDR1 is KGHDR and CDR2 SFDVKD. The germline V and J ends were trimmed by 5 bases and 2 bases, with 5 bases remaining between them. CDR3 size: 12 residues. The CDR3 region is CATSGTNYGYTF. The CDR3 coding sequence is TGTGCCACCAGTGGGACGAACTATGGCTACACCTTC.

This clonotype was recorded once. This sequence joins TRBV27 and TRBJ2-7; TRBD1 aligns across 12 bases. V was clipped by 10 bases and J by 4 bases; unmatched bases: 11. The CDR3 is made up of 15 amino acids. Germline CDR1 reads MNHEY; CDR2 reads SMNVEV (reference sequence). The DNA of the CDR3 is TGTGCCACCTACAAACCGGGACAGGGGGCGTACGAGCAGTACTTC. Translating it yields CATYKPGQGAYEQYF.

This chain uses TRBV6-5 with TRBJ2-7; TRBD2 matches 7 bases. Unmatched junction bases numbered 8, after V lost 5 bases and J lost 4 bases. CDR1 and CDR2 (germline): MNHEY, SVGAGI. The CDR3 totals 14 residues. The CDR3 bases are TGTGCCAGCAGTGACGGCAGGGAGGGATACGAGCAGTACTTC. Amino acids: CASSDGREGYEQYF.

The chain is built from TRBV15 and TRBJ2-1; D is unresolved. The CDR3 length is 13 residues. Trimming pared 3 bases from V and 13 bases from J, leaving 16 bases between. Looked up from germline, CDR1 is LNHNV and CDR2 is YYDKDF (reference sequence). The CDR3 coding sequence is TGTGCCACCAGCAGTCATCCTCAGCTGGACCAGTTCTTC. This encodes CATSSHPQLDQFF.

The chain employs TRBV7-9 and TRBJ2-7, with 7 bases fitting TRBD1. V shed 4 bases and J 6 bases; nucleotides not matched to a gene: 9. This CDR3 is built from 14 residues. The germline CDR1 and CDR2 sequences are SEHNR and FQNEAQ (reference sequence). In DNA, the CDR3 is TGTGCCAGCAGCTCAATTCAGGGGGTGTCCGAGCAGTACTTC. Its protein product is CASSSIQGVSEQYF. The variable domain in full, with the rest retrieved from reference TRBV7-9 and TRBJ2-7, is DTGVSQNPRHKITKRGQNVTFRCDPISEHNRLYWYRQTLGQGPEFLTYFQNEAQLEKSRLLSDRFSAERPKGSFSTLEIQRTEQGDSAMYLCASSSIQGVSEQYFGPGTRLTVT.

This clonotype came up a few times. The gene calls are TRBV13 and TRBJ2-7; the match to TRBD1 covers 11 bases. The germline gives CDR1 PRHDT, CDR2 FYEKMQ (reference sequence). V was clipped by 9 bases and J by 6 bases; unmatched bases: 10. There are 14 residues in the CDR3. Here the CDR3 reads CASQLGQGVREQYF. CDR3 coding DNA: TGTGCCAGTCAGCTGGGACAGGGGGTCCGCGAGCAGTACTTC.

DNA of the CDR3: TGTGCCAGCAGCGTAATAGCGGGGGGTCTGGGAGAGACCCAGTACTTC. Its protein is CASSVIAGGLGETQYF. The chain uses TRBV9 and TRBJ2-5; 10 positions match TRBD2. CDR3 length: 16 amino acids. CDR1 is SGDLS and CDR2 is YYNGEE in the germline V gene. Trimming cost V 1 base and J 4 bases; bases outside gene matches: 7.

V usage is TRBV6-2 or TRBV6-3 and J usage is TRBJ2-1; 7 nucleotides align to TRBD1. The ends lost 7 bases at V and 1 base at J; junction bases unmatched: 7. Germline values: CDR1 MNHEY, CDR2 SVGEGT. The CDR3 has 15 amino acids. The CDR3 DNA follows: TGTGCCAGCACCTTCGGGACAGTGTCCTACAATGAGCAGTTCTTC. It yields the protein CASTFGTVSYNEQFF.